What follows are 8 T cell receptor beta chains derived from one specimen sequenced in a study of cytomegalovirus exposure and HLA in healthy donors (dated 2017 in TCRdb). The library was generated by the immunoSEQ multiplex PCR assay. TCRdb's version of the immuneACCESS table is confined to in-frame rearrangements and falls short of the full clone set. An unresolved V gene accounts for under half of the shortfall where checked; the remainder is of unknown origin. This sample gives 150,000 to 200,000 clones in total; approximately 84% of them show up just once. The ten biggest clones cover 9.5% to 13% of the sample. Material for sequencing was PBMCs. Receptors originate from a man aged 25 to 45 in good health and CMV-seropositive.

The CDR3 nucleotides read TGTGCCAGCACGTGGGACAGGTCCTTCTACGAGCAGTACTTC. Translating gives CASTWDRSFYEQYF. This chain links TRBV2 with TRBJ2-7, with 8 bases aligning to TRBD1. The germline gives CDR1 SNHLY, CDR2 FYNNEI. The CDR3 consists of 14 residues. Trimming cost V 7 bases and J 3 bases; bases outside gene matches: 8.

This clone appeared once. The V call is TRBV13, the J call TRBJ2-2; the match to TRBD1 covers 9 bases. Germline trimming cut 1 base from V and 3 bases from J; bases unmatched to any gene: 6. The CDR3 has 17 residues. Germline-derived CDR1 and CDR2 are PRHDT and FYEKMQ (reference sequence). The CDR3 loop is CASSLETGGRDTGELFF. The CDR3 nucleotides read TGTGCCAGCAGCTTAGAAACAGGGGGCCGGGACACCGGGGAGCTGTTTTTT.

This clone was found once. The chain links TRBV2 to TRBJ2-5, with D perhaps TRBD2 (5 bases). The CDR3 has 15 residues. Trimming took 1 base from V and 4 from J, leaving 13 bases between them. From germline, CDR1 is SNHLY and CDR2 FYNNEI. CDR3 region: CASSEETIHGETQYF. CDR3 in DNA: TGTGCCAGCAGTGAAGAGACTATACACGGAGAGACCCAGTACTTC.

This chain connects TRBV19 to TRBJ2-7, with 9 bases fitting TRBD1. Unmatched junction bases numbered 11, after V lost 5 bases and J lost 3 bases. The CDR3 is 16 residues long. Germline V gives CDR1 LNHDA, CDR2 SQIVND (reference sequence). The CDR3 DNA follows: TGTGCCAGTAGTCTACTGCGAGGACAGGGGAACTACGAGCAGTACTTC. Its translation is CASSLLRGQGNYEQYF.

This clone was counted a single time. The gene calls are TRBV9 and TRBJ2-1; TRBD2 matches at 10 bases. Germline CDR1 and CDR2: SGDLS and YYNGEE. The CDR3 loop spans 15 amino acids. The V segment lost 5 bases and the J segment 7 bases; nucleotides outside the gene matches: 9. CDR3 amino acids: CASSQGLARRNEQFF. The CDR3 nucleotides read TGTGCCAGCAGTCAGGGACTAGCGAGGAGGAATGAGCAGTTCTTC.

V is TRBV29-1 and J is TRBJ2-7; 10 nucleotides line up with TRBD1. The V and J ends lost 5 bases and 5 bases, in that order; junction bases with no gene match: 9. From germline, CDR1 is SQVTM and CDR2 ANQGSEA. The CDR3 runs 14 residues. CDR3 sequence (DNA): TGCAGCGTTCGGGACAGGGGAAGGAAGGACGAGCAGTACTTC. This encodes CSVRDRGRKDEQYF.

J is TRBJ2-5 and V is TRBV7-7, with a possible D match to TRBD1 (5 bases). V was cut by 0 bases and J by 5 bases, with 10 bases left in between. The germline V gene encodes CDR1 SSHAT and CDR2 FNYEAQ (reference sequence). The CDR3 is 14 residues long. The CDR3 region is CASSLAGARETQYF. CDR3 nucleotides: TGTGCCAGCAGCTTAGCTGGGGCTCGGGAGACCCAGTACTTC.

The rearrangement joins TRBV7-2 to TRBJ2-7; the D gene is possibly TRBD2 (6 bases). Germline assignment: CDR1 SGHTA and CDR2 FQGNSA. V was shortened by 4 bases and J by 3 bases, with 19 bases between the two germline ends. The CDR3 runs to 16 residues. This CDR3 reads CASSSAWGTDYYEQYF. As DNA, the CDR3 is TGTGCCAGCAGCTCAGCTTGGGGGACTGACTACTACGAGCAGTACTTC.